This note documents a single TCR beta chain sequence. The antigen is not known. The data derive from a study of T cell repertoires in cytomegalovirus infection. The study's findings and limits: Clonotypes of TCR beta that were HLA-C-restricted and CMV-specific dominated the ex vivo response. Summed frequency of public TCR beta families distinguished CMV carriers with the relevant HLA.

TCRdb fed the reads into MiXCR, producing one record per CDR3 protein. Of about half a million distinct CDR3 sequences listed, 30% to 40% were seen once; the top ten hold roughly 17%. CDR1 and CDR2 (germline): MNHEY, SVGEGT. The CDR3 runs to 14 residues. Trimming removed 5 bases at V and 0 bases at J, with 10 bases between. The sample in question was cultured PBMCs, obtained from culture after CMV antigen stimulation. The rearrangement joins TRBV6-2 or TRBV6-3 to TRBJ1-1, with unresolved D. The sequence derives from a human donor in good health (CMV status not recorded). Some clones in this sample may be carry-over from other donors' samples. The CDR3 sequence: CASSESLLNTEAFF. The CDR3 DNA is TGTGCCAGCAGTGAATCCCTCCTGAACACTGAAGCTTTCTTT.